Listed here are 27 T cell receptor beta chains from one sample, sequenced in a study of control samples from healthy donors and cancer patients. Some clones are missing from TCRdb's copy, which holds only in-frame ones; the method was immunoSEQ multiplex PCR. The table includes about 140,000 clones, roughly 94% detected once. The sequenced material came from blood. The receptors here all came from a man aged 35 to 55 in good health.

A note on this clone: The same CDR3 is also encoded by other DNA sequences in this sample. CDR3 DNA sequence: TGCAGCGCTGACTCTGGAAACACCATATATTTT. This encodes CSADSGNTIYF. This chain links TRBV29-1 with TRBJ1-3; D remains unclear. The CDR3 spans 11 residues. CDR1 and CDR2 from the germline V gene are SQVTM and ANQGSEA. The V gene lost 7 bases and the J gene lost 0 bases, with 4 bases spanning the gap.

A note on this clone: This specimen includes other DNA sequences encoding the same CDR3. The CDR3: CASSLDRDTEAFF. CDR3 DNA sequence: TGTGCCAGCAGCCTGGACAGGGACACTGAAGCTTTCTTT. V and J are TRBV5-4 and TRBJ1-1; 8 bases are shared with TRBD1. CDR1 and CDR2 from the germline V gene are SGHNT and YYREEE (reference sequence). The V gene end was trimmed by 4 bases and the J gene end by 3 bases; junction bases not matched to a gene: 2. CDR3 length: 13 residues.

The chain couples TRBV6-2 or TRBV6-3 to TRBJ2-7; D is possibly TRBD1 (7 bases). V lost 4 bases and J 4 bases, leaving 14 bases between the germline ends. This CDR3 comprises 14 residues. From germline, CDR1 is MNHEY and CDR2 SVGEGT. The CDR3 loop reads CASSSPTGRYEQYF. CDR3 nucleotides: TGTGCCAGCAGTTCCCCGACAGGGAGGTACGAGCAGTACTTC.

CDR3 DNA sequence: TGTGCCAGCAGCCGGACACTCCCCATGAACACTGAAGCTTTCTTT. It encodes CASSRTLPMNTEAFF. The V call is TRBV6-5, the J call TRBJ1-1; D is possibly TRBD1 (5 bases). V lost 6 bases, J lost 0 bases, and 14 bases lay in between. The V gene's germline CDR1 is MNHEY and CDR2 SVGAGI. This CDR3 region has 15 residues.

This clone was counted once. The chain has TRBV19 and TRBJ1-2; D is ambiguous. The CDR3 spans 12 residues. V gave up 5 bases and J gave up 5 bases, with 9 bases separating them. Germline V gene sequence: CDR1 LNHDA, CDR2 SQIVND (reference sequence). CDR3 amino acids: CASSLVPYGYTF. Written as DNA, the CDR3 is TGTGCCAGTAGTCTCGTCCCTTATGGCTACACCTTC.

This clone was recorded only once. The CDR3 spells CASGTGYNEQFF. CDR3 nucleotide sequence: TGTGCCAGCGGTACAGGGTACAATGAGCAGTTCTTC. This rearrangement joins TRBV2 to TRBJ2-1, with D tentatively TRBD1 (6 bases). Germline CDR1 reads SNHLY; CDR2 reads FYNNEI. The CDR3 totals 12 residues. The V end lost 8 bases, the J end lost 4 bases, and 9 bases lay between the germline ends.

This chain joins TRBV18 and TRBJ2-2; D may be TRBD1 or TRBD2 (7 bases each). Germline loops: CDR1 KGHSH, CDR2 LQKENI. The length of the CDR3 is 16 residues. Between the trimmed V and J ends, which lost 6 bases and 5 bases, there was a span of 19 bases. The CDR3 sequence: CASSRGGGLGTGELFF. The CDR3 DNA is TGTGCCAGCTCCCGGGGAGGGGGCCTCGGGACCGGGGAGCTGTTTTTT.

V gene TRBV28 combines with J gene TRBJ2-7, with 14 bases matching TRBD2. V shed 6 bases and J 3 bases; nucleotides not matched to a gene: 1. The CDR3 length is 14 residues. Germline V gene lookup returns CDR1 MDHEN and CDR2 SYDVKM. CDR3 DNA: TGTGCCAGCAGGGGGACTAGCGGGAGCTACGAGCAGTACTTC. It specifies CASRGTSGSYEQYF.

The chain joins TRBV5-1 to TRBJ2-5; D possibly uses TRBD1 or TRBD2 (5 bases each). Trimming took off 0 bases at V and 3 bases at J, with 12 bases between the two ends. In germline, CDR1 is SGHRS, CDR2 YFSETQ. This CDR3 has 15 residues. The CDR3: CASSLDRGREETQYF. The CDR3 DNA is TGCGCCAGCAGCTTGGACCGGGGCCGGGAAGAGACCCAGTACTTC.

This clone occurred a few times. The chain carries TRBV13 and TRBJ1-6; 10 bases align to TRBD1. J lost 7 bases, V lost 4 bases, and 10 bases had no gene match. The CDR3 loop spans 17 amino acids. Germline values: CDR1 PRHDT, CDR2 FYEKMQ (reference sequence). This CDR3 is CASSSTAEGQGNSPLHF. CDR3 in DNA: TGTGCCAGCAGCTCCACTGCAGAGGGACAGGGGAATTCACCCCTCCACTTT.

V and J are TRBV6-2 or TRBV6-3 and TRBJ1-5; D not certain. Trimming shortened V by 2 bases and J by 3 bases, and 8 bases separated the two germline ends. The germline gives CDR1 MNHEY, CDR2 SVGEGT. The CDR3 is made up of 14 amino acids. Here the CDR3 reads CASSYRQYNQPQHF. The CDR3 DNA follows: TGTGCCAGCAGTTACCGGCAGTACAATCAGCCCCAGCATTTT.

The chain uses TRBV29-1 and TRBJ1-4; no clear D. This CDR3 has 13 residues. The V gene lost 1 base and the J gene lost 1 base, with 4 bases spanning the gap. CDR1 SQVTM and CDR2 ANQGSEA come from the germline V gene. CDR3 region: CSVEGGTNEKLFF. The CDR3 DNA follows: TGCAGCGTTGAAGGGGGAACTAATGAAAAACTGTTTTTT.

The chain uses TRBV4-3 and TRBJ1-6; D is undetermined. CDR1 and CDR2 (germline): LGHNA, YSLEER. CDR3 length: 14 residues. V shed 1 base and J shed 7 bases, with 8 bases lying between them. CDR3 sequence (DNA): TGCGCCAGCAGCCAAGGGTCAGTAAATTCACCCCTCCACTTT. Translating gives CASSQGSVNSPLHF.

The V gene is TRBV6-5, the J gene TRBJ1-1, with D perhaps TRBD1 (6 bases). This CDR3 is built from 15 residues. Germline loops: CDR1 MNHEY, CDR2 SVGAGI. V dropped 1 base and J dropped 5 bases, with 14 bases sitting between them. The CDR3 here is CASSYFWGAGTEAFF. The CDR3 region has the DNA TGTGCCAGCAGTTACTTCTGGGGGGCAGGAACTGAAGCTTTCTTT.

This chain uses TRBV4-2 with TRBJ1-1; 7 bases line up with TRBD1. The CDR3 spans 16 residues. The V and J ends lost 3 bases and 0 bases, in that order; junction bases with no gene match: 7. CDR1 and CDR2 (germline): LGHNA, YNFKEQ. In DNA, the CDR3 is TGTGCCAGCAGCCAGCCACAGGGGCTAATGAACACTGAAGCTTTCTTT. Translated: CASSQPQGLMNTEAFF.

The rearrangement links TRBV5-1 to TRBJ1-1, with a tentative D call TRBD1 (5 bases). Germline loops: CDR1 SGHRS, CDR2 YFSETQ. The CDR3 spans 13 residues. V was shortened by 4 bases and J by 4 bases, with 11 bases between the two germline ends. The CDR3 bases are TGCGCCAGCAGCCCGGGGGGTTCCACTGAAGCTTTCTTT. As protein: CASSPGGSTEAFF.

This sequence joins TRBV4-1 and TRBJ1-4; no firm D call. The CDR3 totals 17 residues. V lost 4 bases to trimming and J lost 7 bases, with 22 bases between them. Germline V gene data show CDR1 as MGHRA and CDR2 as YSYEKL. The CDR3 bases are TGCGCCAGCAGCCGAATAGGGAGCGAGAGAGAGGGTGAAAAACTGTTTTTT. This encodes CASSRIGSEREGEKLFF.

This chain uses TRBV12-5 with TRBJ1-2; D remains ambiguous. This CDR3 is built from 13 residues. Germline values: CDR1 LGHNT, CDR2 FRNRAP. The ends were cut back, 6 bases at V and 2 bases at J, with 10 bases in the middle. CDR3 coding DNA: TGTGCTAGTGGGCCCGGACGAAACTATGGCTACACCTTC. Protein: CASGPGRNYGYTF.

The J gene is TRBJ1-1, the V gene TRBV5-6, with TRBD1 as a possible D gene (6 bases). V was pared by 1 base and J by 5 bases, with 12 bases between. Per the germline V gene, CDR1 is SGHDT and CDR2 is YYEEEE. This CDR3 comprises 14 residues. The DNA for the CDR3 is TGTGCCAGCAGCTTGCAAACAGGGCGGACTGAAGCTTTCTTT. Protein sequence: CASSLQTGRTEAFF.

The chain joins TRBV28 to TRBJ1-6, with TRBD1 matching 7 bases. CDR1 and CDR2 from the germline V gene are MDHEN and SYDVKM. There are 15 residues in the CDR3. V dropped 6 bases and J dropped 11; count of bases not matched to a gene: 13. CDR3 sequence (DNA): TGTGCCAGCAGCTCCCCGGACAGGCCCAACGCACCCCTCCACTTT. It codes for CASSSPDRPNAPLHF.

The V gene is TRBV5-5, the J gene TRBJ1-1; 8 nucleotides line up with TRBD1. The V gene's germline CDR1 is SGHKS and CDR2 YYEKEE (reference sequence). Trimming cost V 0 bases and J 3 bases; bases outside gene matches: 7. This CDR3 region has 16 residues. The CDR3, as DNA: TGTGCCAGCAGCTTGGGTGTGCAGGGGGCCTACACTGAAGCTTTCTTT. This translates into CASSLGVQGAYTEAFF. The full variable domain, its missing parts supplied by reference TRBV5-5 and TRBJ1-1, is DAGVTQSPTHLIKTRGQQVTLRCSPISGHKSVSWYQQVLGQGPQFIFQYYEKEERGRGNFPDRFSARQFPNYSSELNVNALLLGDSALYLCASSLGVQGAYTEAFFGQGTRLTVV.

This clone is a singleton in its sample. This rearrangement joins TRBV5-5 to TRBJ1-5; TRBD1 matches 12 bases. The CDR3 has 16 amino acids. The germline CDR1 and CDR2 sequences are SGHKS and YYEKEE (reference sequence). V lost 4 bases, J lost 6 bases, and 8 bases stayed unmatched. CDR3 DNA: TGTGCCAGCAGCCGGGGGGACAGGGGGCTTGGTCAGCCCCAGCATTTT. This encodes CASSRGDRGLGQPQHF.

The chain combines TRBV25-1 with TRBJ2-1, with TRBD1 matching over 7 bases. Germline lookup yields CDR1 MGHDK and CDR2 SYGVNS. The V segment lost 6 bases and the J segment 3 bases; nucleotides outside the gene matches: 8. This CDR3 comprises 15 residues. The CDR3 loop reads CASRARQGIYNEQFF. CDR3 coding DNA: TGTGCCAGCAGGGCCCGACAGGGAATCTACAATGAGCAGTTCTTC. The full variable domain, rest sourced from reference TRBV25-1 and TRBJ2-1, is EADIYQTPRYLVIGTGKKITLECSQTMGHDKMYWYQQDPGMELHLIHYSYGVNSTEKGDLSSESTVSRIRTEHFPLTLESARPSHTSQYLCASRARQGIYNEQFFGPGTRLTVL.

V gene TRBV3-1 (or the pseudogene TRBV3-2) combines with J gene TRBJ2-7; TRBD1 matches 8 bases. V was pared by 4 bases and J by 10 bases, with 6 bases of the junction left unmatched. There are 12 residues in the CDR3. Looked up from germline, CDR1 is LGHDT and CDR2 is YNNKEL (reference sequence). The CDR3 nucleotides read TGTGCCAGCAGCCGTCAGGGGGCAAAACAGTACTTC. Encoded protein: CASSRQGAKQYF.

The chain uses TRBV18 and TRBJ2-5; either TRBD1 or TRBD2 may supply D (5 bases each). Germline assignment: CDR1 KGHSH and CDR2 LQKENI. The CDR3 consists of 14 residues. V gave up 2 bases and J gave up 4 bases, with 11 bases separating them. The CDR3 region has the DNA TGTGCCAGCTCACCAATCAGAGGGGTAGAGACCCAGTACTTC. It translates to CASSPIRGVETQYF.

This clone is categorized as medium-sized (0.01 to 0.1%). The J gene is TRBJ2-1, the V gene TRBV5-1, with D maybe TRBD2 (6 bases). The germline V gene encodes CDR1 SGHRS and CDR2 YFSETQ. The CDR3 runs 14 residues. Trimming took off 4 bases at V and 4 bases at J, with 12 bases between the two ends. In DNA form, the CDR3 reads TGCGCCAGCAGCCCGCGGGGAGTATACAATGAGCAGTTCTTC. Translation gives CASSPRGVYNEQFF.

V gene TRBV3-1 (or the pseudogene TRBV3-2) combines with J gene TRBJ2-3; TRBD2 is a possible D gene (6 bases). The CDR3 contains 14 residues. Trimming stripped 4 bases from V and 1 base from J, with 9 bases between. Germline assignment: CDR1 LGHDT and CDR2 YNNKEL (reference sequence). The CDR3: CASSPSSGTDTQYF. The DNA for the CDR3 is TGTGCCAGCAGCCCTTCTAGCGGCACAGATACGCAGTATTTT.